Each of the 8 T cell receptor beta chains below was sequenced from the same sample in a study of cytomegalovirus exposure and HLA in healthy donors. The PCR had 60 Vbeta and 13 Jbeta primers. Clones were sequenced by immunoSEQ multiplex PCR, and TCRdb holds only the in-frame ones, with some missing. The table records around 90,000 clones, around 80% of them present only once. The source material was PBMCs. The origin of the receptors is a male donor in good health and CMV-seropositive.

The CDR3 nucleotides are TGTGCCAGCAGTTACCGAGGGGGGGCAACTAATGAAAAACTGTTTTTT. This encodes CASSYRGGATNEKLFF. The chain recombines TRBV6-5 with TRBJ1-4; maybe TRBD1 (6 bases). V was pared by 2 bases and J by 0 bases, with 10 bases between. The CDR3 has 16 amino acids. Per germline, CDR1 MNHEY and CDR2 SVGAGI.

As DNA, the CDR3 is TGTGCCAGCAGTGAATCGGGGACATCGGGAGGGGCTTTCTTT. This encodes CASSESGTSGGAFF. This chain links TRBV25-1 with TRBJ1-1, with D maybe TRBD1 (6 bases). V lost 1 base to trimming and J lost 11 bases, with 17 bases between them. Per germline, CDR1 MGHDK and CDR2 SYGVNS. The CDR3 has 14 amino acids.

The count of this clone is one. Other DNA sequences within the sample encode an identical CDR3. The V call is TRBV6-5, the J call TRBJ2-7, with D possibly being TRBD1 (7 bases). The germline CDR1 and CDR2 sequences are MNHEY and SVGAGI. CDR3 length: 15 residues. V was clipped by 0 bases and J by 2 bases, with 11 bases between them. The CDR3 region has the DNA TGTGCCAGCAGTTACTCGGGCAGGGGGGCCTACGAGCAGTACTTC. Translation: CASSYSGRGAYEQYF.

The chain combines TRBV29-1 with TRBJ1-5, with 7 bases identical to TRBD1. V dropped 4 bases and J dropped 4; count of bases not matched to a gene: 1. The CDR3 length is 12 residues. The germline CDR1 and CDR2 sequences are SQVTM and ANQGSEA. In nucleotides, the CDR3 is TGCAGCGTTGGGGACAGAAATCAGCCCCAGCATTTT. It is translated as CSVGDRNQPQHF.

The V and J genes are TRBV6-5 and TRBJ2-5; TRBD1 aligns across 8 bases. Germline V gives CDR1 MNHEY, CDR2 SVGAGI. The CDR3 length is 14 residues. The J segment lost 5 bases and the V segment lost 6 bases, leaving 8 bases of the junction unmatched. The CDR3 region has the DNA TGTGCCAGCAGGCGACAGGGGTGGTTCGAGACCCAGTACTTC. Amino acid sequence: CASRRQGWFETQYF.

V usage is TRBV5-1 and J usage is TRBJ2-1, with 11 bases lining up with TRBD2. The V gene's germline CDR1 is SGHRS and CDR2 YFSETQ. J lost 5 bases, V lost 4 bases, and 2 bases had no gene match. CDR3 length: 14 amino acids. This chain's CDR3 is CASSPGLADNEQFF. The CDR3 DNA follows: TGCGCCAGCAGCCCGGGACTAGCGGACAATGAGCAGTTCTTC.

The chain combines TRBV11-2 with TRBJ1-2, with D maybe TRBD1 (5 bases). This CDR3 is built from 13 residues. Germline V gene lookup returns CDR1 SGHAT and CDR2 FQNNGV. Trimming took 6 bases from V and 7 from J, leaving 15 bases between them. The CDR3 nucleotides are TGTGCCAGCAGAGCCAACCTAAGGGGTGGCTACACCTTC. Translating it yields CASRANLRGGYTF.

The chain uses TRBV18 and TRBJ1-4; D possibly corresponds to TRBD1 (5 bases). Germline V gives CDR1 KGHSH, CDR2 LQKENI. Trimming shortened V by 5 bases and J by 5 bases, and 9 bases separated the two germline ends. This CDR3 spans 13 amino acids. As DNA, the CDR3 is TGTGCCAGCTCATCAGACAGAAATGAAAAACTGTTTTTT. It is translated as CASSSDRNEKLFF.